These 9 T cell receptor beta chains share one sample of origin, sequenced in a study of blood T cell repertoires in COVID-19. Produced via immunoSEQ multiplex PCR; TCRdb's table is partial and in-frame only. The sample comprises fewer than 350,000 clones, approximately 90% of which are singletons, and over 6% rests with the top ten. Sequenced material: PBMCs or T cells enriched from blood (not recorded which). These receptor sequences come from a woman aged 40 to 49 who had recovered from COVID-19.

The chain combines TRBV7-2 with TRBJ1-5; the D gene is possibly TRBD1 (5 bases). The CDR3 runs to 13 residues. The V and J ends lost 5 bases and 7 bases respectively, with 12 bases between them. From germline, CDR1 is SGHTA and CDR2 FQGNSA. The chain's CDR3 is CASSPRVQQPQHF. Written as DNA, the CDR3 is TGTGCCAGCAGCCCCAGGGTCCAACAGCCCCAGCATTTT. Drawing the rest from reference TRBV7-2 and TRBJ1-5, the complete variable domain is GAGVSQSPSNKVTEKGKDVELRCDPISGHTALYWYRQSLGQGLEFLIYFQGNSAPDKSGLPSDRFSAERTGGSVSTLTIQRTQQEDSAVYLCASSPRVQQPQHFGDGTRLSIL.

V usage is TRBV10-3 and J usage is TRBJ2-7; 9 nucleotides match TRBD2. The V gene end was trimmed by 0 bases and the J gene end by 7 bases; junction bases not matched to a gene: 4. Germline V gene sequence: CDR1 ENHRY, CDR2 SYGVKD. This CDR3 contains 14 residues. CDR3 sequence: CAISESGLAWEQYF. The CDR3 coding sequence is TGTGCCATCAGTGAGTCGGGACTAGCCTGGGAGCAGTACTTC.

This sequence joins TRBV5-1 and TRBJ1-4; D is uncertain. Germline V gene sequence: CDR1 SGHRS, CDR2 YFSETQ. V was trimmed by 3 bases and J by 8 bases, leaving 11 bases between them. CDR3 length: 13 amino acids. This chain's CDR3 is CASSSAAGEKLFF. The CDR3 nucleotides are TGCGCCAGCAGCTCAGCGGCCGGGGAAAAACTGTTTTTT.

The J gene is TRBJ1-1, the V gene TRBV2, with D possibly being TRBD1 (5 bases). Germline CDR1 is SNHLY and CDR2 is FYNNEI. This CDR3 region has 14 residues. Trimming pared 7 bases from V and 1 base from J, leaving 13 bases between. This CDR3 is CASTTRGTNTEAFF. CDR3 nucleotide sequence: TGTGCCAGCACCACCCGCGGGACGAACACTGAAGCTTTCTTT. The full variable domain, in which reference TRBV2 and TRBJ1-1 provide the parts outside the CDR3, is EPEVTQTPSHQVTQMGQEVILRCVPISNHLYFYWYRQILGQKVEFLVSFYNNEISEKSEIFDDQFSVERPDGSNFTLKIRSTKLEDSAMYFCASTTRGTNTEAFFGQGTRLTVV.

The CDR3 nucleotides are TGCAGCACCGAGGGGGACAGGGGGCGGGAGCAGTACTTC. Translated: CSTEGDRGREQYF. The genes are TRBV29-1 and TRBJ2-7, with 12 bases identical to TRBD1. The CDR3 consists of 13 residues. Germline CDR1 reads SQVTM; CDR2 reads ANQGSEA. The V gene end was trimmed by 8 bases and the J gene end by 7 bases; junction bases not matched to a gene: 9.

The V gene is TRBV12-2, the J gene TRBJ1-1. TRBV12-2 is termed a pseudogene. The CDR3 extends over 14 amino acids. As DNA, the CDR3 is TGTGCAAGTCGCTTGGGGGGGTTGAACACTGAAGCTTTCTTT. Translation gives CASRLGGLNTEAFF.

The gene calls are TRBV9 and TRBJ2-7; TRBD2 is a possible D gene (5 bases). Germline V gives CDR1 SGDLS, CDR2 YYNGEE. CDR3 length equals 14 residues. Trimming pared 0 bases from V and 2 bases from J, leaving 9 bases between. The CDR3 loop is CASSVGVGAYEQYF. The CDR3 DNA reads as TGTGCCAGCAGCGTAGGGGTGGGAGCCTACGAGCAGTACTTC. The full variable domain, in which reference TRBV9 and TRBJ2-7 provide the parts outside the CDR3, is DSGVTQTPKHLITATGQRVTLRCSPRSGDLSVYWYQQSLDQGLQFLIQYYNGEERAKGNILERFSAQQFPDLHSELNLSSLELGDSALYFCASSVGVGAYEQYFGPGTRLTVT.

The chain uses TRBV6-2 or TRBV6-3 and TRBJ2-1; 10 positions agree with TRBD2. Germline loops: CDR1 MNHEY, CDR2 SVGEGT. Germline trimming cut 2 bases from V and 8 bases from J; bases unmatched to any gene: 9. The CDR3 contains 16 residues. This chain's CDR3 is CASSYPQREGRDEQFF. CDR3 DNA: TGTGCCAGCAGTTACCCACAGCGGGAGGGCCGGGATGAGCAGTTCTTC.

This chain links TRBV28 with TRBJ2-7, with D uncertain. CDR3 size: 13 residues. Trimming stripped 3 bases from V and 4 bases from J, with 10 bases between. CDR1 and CDR2 (germline): MDHEN, SYDVKM. Here the CDR3 reads CASSFPPIYEQYF. The CDR3 nucleotides are TGTGCCAGCAGTTTTCCGCCTATTTACGAGCAGTACTTC.